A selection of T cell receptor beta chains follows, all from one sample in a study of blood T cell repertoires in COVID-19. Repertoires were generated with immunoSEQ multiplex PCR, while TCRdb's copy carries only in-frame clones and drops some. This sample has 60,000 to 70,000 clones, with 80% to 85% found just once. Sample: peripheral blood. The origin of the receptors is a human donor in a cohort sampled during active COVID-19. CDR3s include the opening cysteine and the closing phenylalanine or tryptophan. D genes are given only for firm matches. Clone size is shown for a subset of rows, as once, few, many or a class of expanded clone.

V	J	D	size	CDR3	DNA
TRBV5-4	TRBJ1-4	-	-	CASSLGGGRNEKLFF	TGTGCCAGCAGCTTGGGAGGCGGCCGAAATGAAAAACTGTTTTTT
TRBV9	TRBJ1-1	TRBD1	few	CASSVVSGGMNTEAFF	TGTGCCAGCAGCGTAGTGTCAGGGGGCATGAACACTGAAGCTTTCTTT
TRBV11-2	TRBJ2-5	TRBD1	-	CASSMLGTGGWETQYF	TGTGCCAGCAGCATGTTGGGGACAGGGGGCTGGGAGACCCAGTACTTC
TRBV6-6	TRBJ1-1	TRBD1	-	CASSFGTGGTTGEAFF	TGTGCCAGCAGCTTCGGGACAGGAGGAACAACAGGTGAAGCTTTCTTT
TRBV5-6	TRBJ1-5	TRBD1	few	CASIPRTGFNQPQHF	TGTGCCAGCATCCCGAGGACAGGCTTTAATCAGCCCCAGCATTTT
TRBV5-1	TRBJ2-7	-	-	CASSLGHSRSYEQYF	TGCGCCAGCAGCTTGGGGCACAGCCGCTCCTACGAGCAGTACTTC
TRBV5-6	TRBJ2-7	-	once	CASSLVALREQYF	TGTGCCAGCAGCTTGGTAGCTTTACGCGAGCAGTACTTC
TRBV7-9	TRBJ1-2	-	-	CASSSGRGINYGYTF	TGTGCCAGCAGCTCGGGGAGAGGAATCAACTATGGCTACACCTTC
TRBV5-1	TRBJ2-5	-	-	CASSSAAGRETQYF	TGCGCCAGCAGCTCCGCGGCGGGGCGAGAGACCCAGTACTTC
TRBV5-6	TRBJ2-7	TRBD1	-	CASSLGGPYYEQYF	TGTGCCAGCAGCTTAGGGGGCCCATACTACGAGCAGTACTTC
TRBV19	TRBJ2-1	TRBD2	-	CASSITSGLNEQFF	TGTGCCAGTAGTATAACTAGCGGGCTCAATGAGCAGTTCTTC
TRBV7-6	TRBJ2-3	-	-	CASSQLGSIDTQYF	TGTGCCAGCAGCCAACTTGGGAGTATAGATACGCAGTATTTT
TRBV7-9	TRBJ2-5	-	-	CASGWQGETQYF	TGTGCCAGCGGGTGGCAGGGGGAGACCCAGTACTTC
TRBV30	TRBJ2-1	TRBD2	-	CAWTGGPYNEQFF	TGTGCCTGGACGGGGGGACCGTACAATGAGCAGTTCTTC
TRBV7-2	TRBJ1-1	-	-	CASSPGHYTEAFF	TGTGCCAGCAGCCCGGGACACTACACTGAAGCTTTCTTT
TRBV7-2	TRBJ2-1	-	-	CASSLRGLTANEQFF	TGTGCCAGCAGCTTACGGGGACTGACGGCTAATGAGCAGTTCTTC
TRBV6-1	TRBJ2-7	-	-	CASSEVWTSNYEQYF	TGTGCCAGCAGTGAAGTCTGGACAAGCAACTACGAGCAGTACTTC
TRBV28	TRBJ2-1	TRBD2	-	CASSHLSGGLNEQFF	TGTGCCAGCAGCCACCTTAGCGGGGGGCTCAATGAGCAGTTCTTC
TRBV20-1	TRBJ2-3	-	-	CSAGISDTQYF	TGCAGTGCCGGGATCTCAGATACGCAGTATTTT
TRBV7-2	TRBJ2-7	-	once	CASSLGAARSEQYF	TGTGCCAGCAGCTTAGGCGCTGCCAGGTCCGAGCAGTACTTC
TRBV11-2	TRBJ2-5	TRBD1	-	CASSLGLDRGRETQYF	TGTGCCAGCAGCTTAGGCCTGGACAGGGGAAGGGAGACCCAGTACTTC
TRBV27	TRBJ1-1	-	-	CASSLSWGAEAFF	TGTGCCAGCAGTTTATCGTGGGGGGCTGAAGCTTTCTTT
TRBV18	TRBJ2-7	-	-	CASSLTADTYEQYF	TGTGCCAGCTCACTGACAGCCGATACTTACGAGCAGTACTTC
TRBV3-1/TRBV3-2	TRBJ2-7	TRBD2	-	CTSSLTSGGAYEQYF	TGTACCAGCAGCCTTACTAGCGGGGGGGCTTACGAGCAGTACTTC
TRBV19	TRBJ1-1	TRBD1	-	CASSAPWRGRKTFF	TGTGCCAGTAGTGCCCCGTGGAGGGGGCGCAAAACTTTCTTT
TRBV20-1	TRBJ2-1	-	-	CSATPGQGEFF	TGCAGTGCTACTCCGGGACAAGGGGAGTTCTTC
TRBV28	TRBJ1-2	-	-	CASSHKLPTRRAGYTF	TGTGCCAGCAGTCACAAACTGCCAACCCGCAGGGCTGGCTACACCTTC
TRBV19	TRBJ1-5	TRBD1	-	CASTPGQDSNQPQHF	TGTGCCAGTACCCCCGGACAGGATAGCAATCAGCCCCAGCATTTT
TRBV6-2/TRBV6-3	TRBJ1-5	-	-	CASSYSGGVNQPQHF	TGTGCCAGCAGTTACTCGGGAGGGGTCAATCAGCCCCAGCATTTT
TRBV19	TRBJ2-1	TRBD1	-	CASSPDRDPYNEQFF	TGTGCCAGTAGCCCCGACAGGGACCCCTACAATGAGCAGTTCTTC
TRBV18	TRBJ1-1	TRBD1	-	CASQQGKDTEAFF	TGTGCCAGCCAACAGGGGAAGGACACTGAAGCTTTCTTT
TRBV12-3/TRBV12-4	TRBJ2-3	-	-	CASSFDGADTQYF	TGTGCCAGCAGTTTTGACGGGGCAGATACGCAGTATTTT
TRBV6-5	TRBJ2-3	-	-	CASSYEGGTDTQYF	TGTGCCAGCAGTTACGAAGGGGGAACAGATACGCAGTATTTT
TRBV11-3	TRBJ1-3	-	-	CASSLDRRREARGGNTIYF	TGTGCCAGCAGCTTAGATAGAAGACGAGAAGCGCGCGGTGGAAACACCATATATTTT
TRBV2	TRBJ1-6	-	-	CASNLQGELSPLHF	TGTGCCAGCAACCTACAGGGAGAGCTTTCACCCCTCCACTTT
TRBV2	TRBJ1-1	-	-	CASSVIPVIEAFF	TGTGCCAGCAGTGTAATCCCAGTGATTGAAGCTTTCTTT
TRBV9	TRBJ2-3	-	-	CASSVGSLMRDTQYF	TGTGCCAGCAGCGTAGGGTCATTAATGAGAGATACGCAGTATTTT
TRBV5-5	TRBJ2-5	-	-	CASSLGAGAQETQYF	TGTGCCAGCAGCTTGGGAGCAGGGGCACAAGAGACCCAGTACTTC
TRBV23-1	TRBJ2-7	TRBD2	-	CASSHPAVSGGITYEQYF	TGCGCCAGCAGTCACCCCGCAGTTAGCGGGGGGATAACCTACGAGCAGTACTTC
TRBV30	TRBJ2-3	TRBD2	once	CAWSVPGGGTQYF	TGTGCCTGGAGTGTACCGGGGGGTGGTACGCAGTATTTT
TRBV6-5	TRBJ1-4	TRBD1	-	CASSLLRQGGEKLFF	TGTGCCAGCAGCCTCCTTAGACAGGGGGGAGAAAAACTGTTTTTT
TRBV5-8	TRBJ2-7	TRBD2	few	CASSGGVLMRGQYF	TGTGCCAGCAGCGGGGGGGTACTAATGAGAGGGCAGTACTTC
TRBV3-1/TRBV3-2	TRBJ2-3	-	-	CASSSFSQGFAYF	TGTGCCAGCAGCTCATTCTCCCAGGGTTTCGCGTATTTT
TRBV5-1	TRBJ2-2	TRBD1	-	CASSPRTGANTGELFF	TGCGCCAGCAGCCCAAGGACAGGGGCGAACACCGGGGAGCTGTTTTTT
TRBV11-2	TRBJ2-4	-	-	CASSLRDGAKNIQYF	TGTGCCAGCAGCCTCAGGGATGGGGCCAAAAACATTCAGTACTTC
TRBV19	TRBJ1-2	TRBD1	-	CASSIATTGFDYGYTF	TGTGCCAGTAGTATAGCCACGACAGGGTTTGACTATGGCTACACCTTC
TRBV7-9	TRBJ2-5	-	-	CASSLVSGGSETQYF	TGTGCCAGCAGCTTAGTGTCGGGGGGCTCGGAGACCCAGTACTTC
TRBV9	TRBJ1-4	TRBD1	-	CASSVGQGAPEKLFF	TGTGCCAGCAGCGTAGGCCAGGGGGCCCCTGAAAAACTGTTTTTT
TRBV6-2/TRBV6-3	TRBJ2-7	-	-	CASSYRAGSYEQYF	TGTGCCAGCAGTTACCGGGCAGGGTCCTACGAGCAGTACTTC
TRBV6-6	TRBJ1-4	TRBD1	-	CASSHPGQGNEKLFF	TGTGCCAGCAGCCATCCGGGACAGGGGAATGAAAAACTGTTTTTT
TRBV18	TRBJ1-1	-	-	CASSPLTSGAEAFF	TGTGCCAGCTCACCACTAACATCAGGGGCTGAAGCTTTCTTT
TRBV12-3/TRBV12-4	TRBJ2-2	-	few	CASSLANGGELFF	TGTGCCAGCAGTTTAGCGAACGGCGGGGAGCTGTTTTTT
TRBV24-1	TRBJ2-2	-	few	CATSDGGLGKTGELFF	TGTGCCACCAGTGATGGGGGCCTGGGGAAGACCGGGGAGCTGTTTTTT
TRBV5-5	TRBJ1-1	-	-	CASSSEGMTGTRGTEAFF	TGTGCCAGCAGCTCAGAGGGCATGACCGGGACCAGGGGCACTGAAGCTTTCTTT
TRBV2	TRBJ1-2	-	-	CASRRDKLNYGYTF	TGTGCAAGTAGACGGGACAAACTTAACTATGGCTACACCTTC
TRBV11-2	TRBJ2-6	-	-	CASSFSSGANVLTF	TGTGCCAGCAGCTTTAGCTCTGGGGCCAACGTCCTGACTTTC
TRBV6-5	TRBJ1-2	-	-	CASSLGGRGYTF	TGTGCCAGCAGTTTAGGGGGTAGGGGCTACACCTTC
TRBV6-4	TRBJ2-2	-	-	CASSEALRGELFF	TGTGCCAGCAGTGAGGCCCTTCGAGGGGAGCTGTTTTTT
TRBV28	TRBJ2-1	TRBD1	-	CASSLETGIYNEQFF	TGTGCCAGCAGTTTGGAGACAGGGATATACAATGAGCAGTTCTTC